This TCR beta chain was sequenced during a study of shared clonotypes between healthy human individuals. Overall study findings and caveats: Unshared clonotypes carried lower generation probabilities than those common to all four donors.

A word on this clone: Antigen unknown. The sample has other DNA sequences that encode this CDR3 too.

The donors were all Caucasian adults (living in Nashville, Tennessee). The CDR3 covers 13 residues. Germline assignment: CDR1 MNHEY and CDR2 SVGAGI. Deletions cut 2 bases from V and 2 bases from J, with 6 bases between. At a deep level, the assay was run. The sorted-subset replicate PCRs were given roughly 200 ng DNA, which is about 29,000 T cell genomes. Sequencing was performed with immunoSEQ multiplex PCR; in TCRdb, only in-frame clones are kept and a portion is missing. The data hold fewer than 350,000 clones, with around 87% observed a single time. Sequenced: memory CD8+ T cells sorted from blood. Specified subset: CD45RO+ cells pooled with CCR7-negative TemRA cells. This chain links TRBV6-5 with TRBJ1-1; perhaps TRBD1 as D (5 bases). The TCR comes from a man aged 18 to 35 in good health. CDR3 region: CASSYRGNTEAFF. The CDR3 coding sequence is TGTGCCAGCAGTTACAGGGGTAACACTGAAGCTTTCTTT.